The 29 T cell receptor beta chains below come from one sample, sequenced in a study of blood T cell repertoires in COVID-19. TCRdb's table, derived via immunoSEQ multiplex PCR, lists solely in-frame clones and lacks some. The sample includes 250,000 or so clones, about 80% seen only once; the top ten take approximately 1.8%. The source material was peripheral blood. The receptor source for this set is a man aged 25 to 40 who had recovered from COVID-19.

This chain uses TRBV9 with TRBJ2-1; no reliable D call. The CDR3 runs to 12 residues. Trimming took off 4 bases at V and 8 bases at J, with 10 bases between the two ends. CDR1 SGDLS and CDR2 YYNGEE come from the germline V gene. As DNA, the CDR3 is TGTGCCAGCAGCCTCTCTTTTGATGAGCAGTTCTTC. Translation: CASSLSFDEQFF.

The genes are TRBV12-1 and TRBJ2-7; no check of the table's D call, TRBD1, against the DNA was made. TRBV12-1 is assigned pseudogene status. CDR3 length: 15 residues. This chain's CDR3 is CASSSRDRGRYEQYF. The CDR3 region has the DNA TGTGCCAGCAGCTCGCGGGACAGGGGGCGGTACGAGCAGTACTTC.

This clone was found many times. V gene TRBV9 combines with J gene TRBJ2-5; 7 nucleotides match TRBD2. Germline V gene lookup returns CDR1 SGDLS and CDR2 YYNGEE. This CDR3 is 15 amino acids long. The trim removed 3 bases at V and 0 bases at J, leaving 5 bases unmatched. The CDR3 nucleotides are TGTGCCAGCAGCGCCGGGACTACGTACCAAGAGACCCAGTACTTC. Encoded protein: CASSAGTTYQETQYF.

DNA for the CDR3: TGTGCCAGCAGTTGGGTTGGAGCGGTGAGCACAGATACGCAGTATTTT. This sequence encodes CASSWVGAVSTDTQYF. The chain is built from TRBV27 and TRBJ2-3; maybe TRBD2 (5 bases). CDR1 and CDR2 from the germline V gene are MNHEY and SMNVEV (reference sequence). Trimming stripped 4 bases from V and 0 bases from J, with 14 bases between. The CDR3 extends over 16 amino acids.

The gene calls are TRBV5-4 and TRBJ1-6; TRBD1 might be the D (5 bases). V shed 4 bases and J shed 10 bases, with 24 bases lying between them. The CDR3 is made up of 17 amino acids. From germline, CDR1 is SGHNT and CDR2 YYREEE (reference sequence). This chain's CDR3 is CASSPGGGGRVDSPLHF. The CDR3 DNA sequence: TGTGCCAGCAGCCCTGGTGGGGGAGGCAGGGTGGACTCACCCCTCCACTTT.

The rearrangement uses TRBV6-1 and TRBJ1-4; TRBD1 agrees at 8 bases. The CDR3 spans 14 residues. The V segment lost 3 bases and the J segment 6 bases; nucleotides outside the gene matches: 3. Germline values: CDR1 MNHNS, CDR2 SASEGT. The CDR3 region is CASSEGTGHEKLFF. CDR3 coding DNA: TGTGCCAGCAGTGAGGGGACAGGCCATGAAAAACTGTTTTTT.

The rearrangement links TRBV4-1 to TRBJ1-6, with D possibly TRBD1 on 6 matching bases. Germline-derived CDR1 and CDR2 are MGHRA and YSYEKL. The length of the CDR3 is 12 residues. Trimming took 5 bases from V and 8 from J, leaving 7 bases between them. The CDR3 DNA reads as TGCGCCAGCAGCGAGGGGGATTCACCCCTCCACTTT. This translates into CASSEGDSPLHF.

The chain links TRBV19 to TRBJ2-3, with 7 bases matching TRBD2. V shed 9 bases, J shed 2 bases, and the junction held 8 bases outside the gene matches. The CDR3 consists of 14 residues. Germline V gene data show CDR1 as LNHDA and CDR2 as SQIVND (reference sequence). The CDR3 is CASRDYSHTDTQYF. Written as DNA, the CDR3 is TGTGCCAGCAGGGACTACTCCCACACAGATACGCAGTATTTT.

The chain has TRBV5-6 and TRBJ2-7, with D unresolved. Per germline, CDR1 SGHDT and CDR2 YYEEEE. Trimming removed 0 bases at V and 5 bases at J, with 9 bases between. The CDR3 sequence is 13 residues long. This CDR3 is CASSLGARNEQYV. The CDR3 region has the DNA TGTGCCAGCAGCTTGGGCGCGCGGAACGAGCAGTACGTC.

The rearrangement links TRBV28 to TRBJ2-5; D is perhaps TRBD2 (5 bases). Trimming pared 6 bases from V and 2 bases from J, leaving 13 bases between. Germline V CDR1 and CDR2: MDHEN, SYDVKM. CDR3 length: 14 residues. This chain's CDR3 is CASSGRGSQETQYF. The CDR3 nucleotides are TGTGCCAGCAGCGGTCGGGGTTCTCAAGAGACCCAGTACTTC.

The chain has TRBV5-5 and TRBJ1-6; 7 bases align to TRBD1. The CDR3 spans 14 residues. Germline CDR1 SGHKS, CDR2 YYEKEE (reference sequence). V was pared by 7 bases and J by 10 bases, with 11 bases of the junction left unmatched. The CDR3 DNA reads TGTGCCAGCCAACCAGGGACAGTAAGCTCACCCCTCCACTTT. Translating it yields CASQPGTVSSPLHF.

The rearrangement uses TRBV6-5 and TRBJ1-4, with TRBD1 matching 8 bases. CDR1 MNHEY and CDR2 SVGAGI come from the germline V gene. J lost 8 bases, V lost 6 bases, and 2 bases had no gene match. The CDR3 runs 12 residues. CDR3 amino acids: CASSRGREKLFF. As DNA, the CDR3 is TGTGCCAGCAGCAGGGGGCGAGAAAAACTGTTTTTT.

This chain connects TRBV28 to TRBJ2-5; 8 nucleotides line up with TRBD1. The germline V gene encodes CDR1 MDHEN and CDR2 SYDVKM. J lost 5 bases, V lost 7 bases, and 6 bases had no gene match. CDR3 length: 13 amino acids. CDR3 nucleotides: TGTGCCAGCACTCCAGGGGGCCGGGAGACCCAGTACTTC. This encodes CASTPGGRETQYF. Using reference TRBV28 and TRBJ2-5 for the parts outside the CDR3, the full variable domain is DVKVTQSSRYLVKRTGEKVFLECVQDMDHENMFWYRQDPGLGLRLIYFSYDVKMKEKGDIPEGYSVSREKKERFSLILESASTNQTSMYLCASTPGGRETQYFGPGTRLLVL.

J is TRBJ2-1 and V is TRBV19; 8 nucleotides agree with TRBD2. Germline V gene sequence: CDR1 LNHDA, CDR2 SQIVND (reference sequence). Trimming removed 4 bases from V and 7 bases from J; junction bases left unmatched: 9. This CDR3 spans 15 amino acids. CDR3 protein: CASSTQRGLGNEQFF. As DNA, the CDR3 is TGTGCCAGTAGTACTCAGCGGGGGCTCGGGAATGAGCAGTTCTTC.

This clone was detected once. The CDR3 coding sequence is TGTGCCACCGCATTGCAACCAGACAGGGCCGATACGCAGTATTTT. Residues: CATALQPDRADTQYF. The V and J genes are TRBV2 and TRBJ2-3; 7 bases match TRBD1. CDR3 size: 15 residues. Germline CDR1 and CDR2: SNHLY and FYNNEI. With V trimmed by 10 bases and J by 6 bases, 16 bases remained unmatched.

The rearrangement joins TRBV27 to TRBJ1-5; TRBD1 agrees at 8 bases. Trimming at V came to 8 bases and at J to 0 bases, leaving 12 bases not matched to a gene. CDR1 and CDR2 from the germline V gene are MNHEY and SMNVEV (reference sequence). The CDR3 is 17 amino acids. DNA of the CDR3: TGTGCCAGCCCTTACAATCTCGACAGGGGTAGCAATCAGCCCCAGCATTTT. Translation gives CASPYNLDRGSNQPQHF.

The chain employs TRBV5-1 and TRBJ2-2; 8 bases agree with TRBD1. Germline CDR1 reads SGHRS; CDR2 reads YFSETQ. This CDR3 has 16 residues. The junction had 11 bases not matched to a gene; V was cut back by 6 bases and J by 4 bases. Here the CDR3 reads CASTDPGGPSTGELFF. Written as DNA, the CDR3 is TGCGCCAGCACAGATCCAGGGGGCCCGAGCACCGGGGAGCTGTTTTTT.

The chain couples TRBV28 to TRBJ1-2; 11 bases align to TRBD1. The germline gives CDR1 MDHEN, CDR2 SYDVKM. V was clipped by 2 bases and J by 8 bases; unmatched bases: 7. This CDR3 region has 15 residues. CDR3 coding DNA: TGTGCCAGCAGTTTAAAAGGACAGGGGGCTTTGGGCTACACCTTC. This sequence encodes CASSLKGQGALGYTF.

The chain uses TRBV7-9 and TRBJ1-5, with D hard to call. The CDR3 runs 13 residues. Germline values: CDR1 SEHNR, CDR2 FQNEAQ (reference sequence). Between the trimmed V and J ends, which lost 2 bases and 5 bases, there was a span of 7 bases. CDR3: CASSLTVDQPQHF. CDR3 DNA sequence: TGTGCCAGCAGCTTAACGGTGGATCAGCCCCAGCATTTT.

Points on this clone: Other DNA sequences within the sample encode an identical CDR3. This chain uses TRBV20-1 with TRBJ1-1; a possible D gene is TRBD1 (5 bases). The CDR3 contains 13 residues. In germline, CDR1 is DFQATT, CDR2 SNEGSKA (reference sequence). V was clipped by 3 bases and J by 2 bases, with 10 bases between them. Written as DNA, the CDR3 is TGCAGTGCTAGTCGGCAGGGTAACACTGAAGCTTTCTTT. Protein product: CSASRQGNTEAFF.

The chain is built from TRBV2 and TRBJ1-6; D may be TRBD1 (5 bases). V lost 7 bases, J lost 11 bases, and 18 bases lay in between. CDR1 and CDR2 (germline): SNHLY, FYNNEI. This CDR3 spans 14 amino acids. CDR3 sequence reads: CASTPQAGGTPLHF. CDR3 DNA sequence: TGTGCCAGCACCCCTCAGGCGGGGGGGACACCCCTCCACTTT.

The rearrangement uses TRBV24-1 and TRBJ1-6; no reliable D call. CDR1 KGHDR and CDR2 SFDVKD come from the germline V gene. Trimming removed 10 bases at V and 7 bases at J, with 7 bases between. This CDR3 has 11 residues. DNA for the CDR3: TGTGCCACGCGGGAAAATTCACCCCTCCACTTT. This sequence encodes CATRENSPLHF.

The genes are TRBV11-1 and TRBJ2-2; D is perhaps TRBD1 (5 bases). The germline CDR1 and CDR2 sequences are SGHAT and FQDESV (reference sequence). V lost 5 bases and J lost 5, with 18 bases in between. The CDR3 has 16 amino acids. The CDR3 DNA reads TGTGCCAGCAGCCCCCGGCCCTACCAGGGAACCGGGGAGCTGTTTTTT. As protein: CASSPRPYQGTGELFF.

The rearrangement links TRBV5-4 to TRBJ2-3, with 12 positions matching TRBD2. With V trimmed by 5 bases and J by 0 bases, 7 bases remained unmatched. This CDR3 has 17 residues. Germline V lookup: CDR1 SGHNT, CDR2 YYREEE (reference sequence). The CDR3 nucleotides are TGTGCCAGCAGTCGAGGGACTAGCGGGTTAAGCACAGATACGCAGTATTTT. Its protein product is CASSRGTSGLSTDTQYF. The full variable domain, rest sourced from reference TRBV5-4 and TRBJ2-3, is ETGVTQSPTHLIKTRGQQVTLRCSSQSGHNTVSWYQQALGQGPQFIFQYYREEENGRGNFPPRFSGLQFPNYSSELNVNALELDDSALYLCASSRGTSGLSTDTQYFGPGTRLTVL.

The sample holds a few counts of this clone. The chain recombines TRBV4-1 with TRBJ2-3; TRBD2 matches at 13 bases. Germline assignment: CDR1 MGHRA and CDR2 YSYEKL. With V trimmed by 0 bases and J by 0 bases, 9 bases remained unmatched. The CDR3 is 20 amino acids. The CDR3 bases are TGCGCCAGCAGCCAAGAACAGGGACTAGCGGGGAGTACTAGCACAGATACGCAGTATTTT. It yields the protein CASSQEQGLAGSTSTDTQYF.

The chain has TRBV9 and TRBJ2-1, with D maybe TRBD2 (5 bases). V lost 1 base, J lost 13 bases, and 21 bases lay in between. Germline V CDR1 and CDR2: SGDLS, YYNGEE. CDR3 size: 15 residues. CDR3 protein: CASSVYSGFDRGQFF. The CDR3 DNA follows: TGTGCCAGCAGCGTATACTCTGGCTTTGACCGGGGACAGTTCTTC. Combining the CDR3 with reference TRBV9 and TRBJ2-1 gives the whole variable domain DSGVTQTPKHLITATGQRVTLRCSPRSGDLSVYWYQQSLDQGLQFLIQYYNGEERAKGNILERFSAQQFPDLHSELNLSSLELGDSALYFCASSVYSGFDRGQFFGPGTRLTVL.

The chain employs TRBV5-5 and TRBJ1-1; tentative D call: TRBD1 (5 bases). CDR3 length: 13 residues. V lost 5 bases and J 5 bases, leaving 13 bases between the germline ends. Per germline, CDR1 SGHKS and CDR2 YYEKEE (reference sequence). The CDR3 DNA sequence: TGTGCCAGCAGTACCCCCGGGGGGACTGAAGCTTTCTTT. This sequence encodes CASSTPGGTEAFF. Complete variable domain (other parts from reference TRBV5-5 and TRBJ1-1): DAGVTQSPTHLIKTRGQQVTLRCSPISGHKSVSWYQQVLGQGPQFIFQYYEKEERGRGNFPDRFSARQFPNYSSELNVNALLLGDSALYLCASSTPGGTEAFFGQGTRLTVV.

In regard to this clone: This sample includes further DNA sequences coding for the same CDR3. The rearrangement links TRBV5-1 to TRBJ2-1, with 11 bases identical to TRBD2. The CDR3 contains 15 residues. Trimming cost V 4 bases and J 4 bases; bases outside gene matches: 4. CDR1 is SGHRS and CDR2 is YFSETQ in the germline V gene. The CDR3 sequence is CASSRTSGGYNEQFF. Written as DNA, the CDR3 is TGCGCCAGCAGCCGAACTAGCGGGGGATACAATGAGCAGTTCTTC.

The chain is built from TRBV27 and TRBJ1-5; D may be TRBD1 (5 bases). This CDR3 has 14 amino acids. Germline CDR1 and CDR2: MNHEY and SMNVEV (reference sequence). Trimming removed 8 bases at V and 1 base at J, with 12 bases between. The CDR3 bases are TGTGCCAGCCGTCCAGCAGGGAGCAATCAGCCCCAGCATTTT. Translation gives CASRPAGSNQPQHF.